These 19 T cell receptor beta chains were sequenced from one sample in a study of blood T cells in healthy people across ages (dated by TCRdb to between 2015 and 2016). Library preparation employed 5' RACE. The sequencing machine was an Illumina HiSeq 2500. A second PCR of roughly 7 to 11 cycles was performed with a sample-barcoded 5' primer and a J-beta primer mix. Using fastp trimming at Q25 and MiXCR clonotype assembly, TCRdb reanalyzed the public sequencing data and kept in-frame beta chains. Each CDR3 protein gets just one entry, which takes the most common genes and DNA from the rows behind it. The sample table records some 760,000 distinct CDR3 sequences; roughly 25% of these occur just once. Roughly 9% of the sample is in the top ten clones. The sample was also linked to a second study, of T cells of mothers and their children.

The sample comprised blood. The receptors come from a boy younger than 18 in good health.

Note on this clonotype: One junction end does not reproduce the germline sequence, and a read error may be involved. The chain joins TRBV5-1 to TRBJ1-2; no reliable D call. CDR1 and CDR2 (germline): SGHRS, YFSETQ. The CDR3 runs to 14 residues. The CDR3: CASSSQPADYGYTF. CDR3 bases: TGCGCCAGCAGCTCACAACCAGCGGACTACGGCTACACCTTC.

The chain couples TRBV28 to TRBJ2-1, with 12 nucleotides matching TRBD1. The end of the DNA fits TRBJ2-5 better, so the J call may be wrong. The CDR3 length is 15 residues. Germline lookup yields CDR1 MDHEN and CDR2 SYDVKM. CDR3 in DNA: TGTGCCAGCAGTTTCCCGGGGACAGGGGGCGAGACCCAGTACTTC. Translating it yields CASSFPGTGGETQYF.

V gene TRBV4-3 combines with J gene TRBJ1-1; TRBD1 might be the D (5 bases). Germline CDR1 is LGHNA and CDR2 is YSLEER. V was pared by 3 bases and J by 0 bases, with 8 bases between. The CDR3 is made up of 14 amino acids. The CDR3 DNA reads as TGCGCCAGCAGCCACACGGGGCTGAACACTGAAGCTTTCTTT. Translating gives CASSHTGLNTEAFF.

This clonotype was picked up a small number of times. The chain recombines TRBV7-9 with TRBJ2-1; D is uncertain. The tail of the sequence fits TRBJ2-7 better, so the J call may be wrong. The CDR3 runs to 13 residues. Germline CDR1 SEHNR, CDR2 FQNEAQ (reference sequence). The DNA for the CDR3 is TGTGCCAGCAGCTTAGCCTATGGCTACGAGCAGTACTTC. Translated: CASSLAYGYEQYF.

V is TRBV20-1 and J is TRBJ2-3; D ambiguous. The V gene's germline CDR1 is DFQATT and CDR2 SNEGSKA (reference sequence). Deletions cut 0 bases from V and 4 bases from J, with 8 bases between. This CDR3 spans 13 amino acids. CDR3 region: CSARDLVPDTQYF. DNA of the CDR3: TGCAGTGCTAGAGATCTTGTTCCAGATACGCAGTATTTT.

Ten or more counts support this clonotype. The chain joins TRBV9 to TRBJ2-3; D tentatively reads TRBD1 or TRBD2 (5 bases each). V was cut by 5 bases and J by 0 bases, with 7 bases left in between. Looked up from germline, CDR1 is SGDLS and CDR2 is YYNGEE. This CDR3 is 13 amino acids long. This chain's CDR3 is CASSGGSTDTQYF. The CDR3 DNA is TGTGCCAGCAGTGGGGGTAGCACAGATACGCAGTATTTT.

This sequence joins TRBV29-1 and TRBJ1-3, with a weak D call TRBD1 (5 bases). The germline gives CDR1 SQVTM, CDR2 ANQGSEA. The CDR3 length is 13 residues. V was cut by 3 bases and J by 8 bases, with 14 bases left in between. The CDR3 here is CSVDPQGGDTIYF. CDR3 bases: TGCAGCGTTGACCCACAAGGAGGGGACACCATATATTTT.

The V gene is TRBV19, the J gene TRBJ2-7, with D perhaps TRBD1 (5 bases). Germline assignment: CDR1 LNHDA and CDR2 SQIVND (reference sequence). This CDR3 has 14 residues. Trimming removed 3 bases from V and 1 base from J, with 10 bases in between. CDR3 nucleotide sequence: TGTGCCAGTAGTATTACAGGAGCTTCCTACGAGCAGTACTTC. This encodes CASSITGASYEQYF.

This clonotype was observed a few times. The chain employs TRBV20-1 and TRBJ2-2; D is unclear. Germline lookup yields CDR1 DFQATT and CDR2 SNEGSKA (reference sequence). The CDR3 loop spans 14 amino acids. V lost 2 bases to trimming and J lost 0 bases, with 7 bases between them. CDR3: CSARRESNTGELFF. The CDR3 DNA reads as TGCAGTGCTAGAAGGGAATCGAACACCGGGGAGCTGTTTTTT.

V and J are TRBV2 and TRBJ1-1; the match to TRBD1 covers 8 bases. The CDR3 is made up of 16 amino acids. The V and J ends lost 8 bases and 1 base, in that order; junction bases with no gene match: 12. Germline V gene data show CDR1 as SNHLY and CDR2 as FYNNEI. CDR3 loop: CASGSSGDRGNTEAFF. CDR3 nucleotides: TGTGCCAGCGGCAGCTCCGGCGACAGGGGGAACACTGAAGCTTTCTTT.

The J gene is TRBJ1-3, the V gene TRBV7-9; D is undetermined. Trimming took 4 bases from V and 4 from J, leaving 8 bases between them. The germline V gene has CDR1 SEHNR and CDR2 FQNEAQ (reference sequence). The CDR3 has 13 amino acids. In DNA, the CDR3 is TGTGCCAGCAGCTACCTAAACGGAAACACCATATATTTT. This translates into CASSYLNGNTIYF.

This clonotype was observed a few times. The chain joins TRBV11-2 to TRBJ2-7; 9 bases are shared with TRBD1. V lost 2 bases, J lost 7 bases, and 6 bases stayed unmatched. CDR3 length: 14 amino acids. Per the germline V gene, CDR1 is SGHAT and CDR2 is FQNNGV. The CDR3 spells CASSLRGTGKEQYF. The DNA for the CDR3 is TGTGCCAGCAGCTTACGAGGGACAGGGAAAGAGCAGTACTTC.

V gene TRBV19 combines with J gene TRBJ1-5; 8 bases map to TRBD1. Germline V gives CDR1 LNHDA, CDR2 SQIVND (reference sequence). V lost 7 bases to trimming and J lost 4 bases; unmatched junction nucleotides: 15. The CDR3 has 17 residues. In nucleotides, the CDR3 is TGTGCCAGTACCACCAGGGGGCCAAACACCTTAAATCAGCCCCAGCATTTT. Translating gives CASTTRGPNTLNQPQHF.

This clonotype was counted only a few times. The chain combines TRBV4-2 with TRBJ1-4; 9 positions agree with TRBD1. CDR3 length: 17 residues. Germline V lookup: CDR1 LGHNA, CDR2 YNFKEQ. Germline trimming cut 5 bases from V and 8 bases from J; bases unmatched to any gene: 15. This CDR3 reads CASSYFRDRETEEKLFF. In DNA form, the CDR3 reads TGTGCCAGCAGCTACTTCCGGGACAGGGAGACGGAAGAAAAACTGTTTTTT.

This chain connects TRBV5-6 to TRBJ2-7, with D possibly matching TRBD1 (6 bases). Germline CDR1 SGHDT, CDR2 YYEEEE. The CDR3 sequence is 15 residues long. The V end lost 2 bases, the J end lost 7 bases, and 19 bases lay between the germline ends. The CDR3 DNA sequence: TGTGCCAGCAGCTTTGCAGGCAGGGGCAGCCAAGAGCAGTACTTC. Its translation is CASSFAGRGSQEQYF. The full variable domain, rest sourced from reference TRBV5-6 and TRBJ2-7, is DAGVTQSPTHLIKTRGQQVTLRCSPKSGHDTVSWYQQALGQGPQFIFQYYEEEERQRGNFPDRFSGHQFPNYSSELNVNALLLGDSALYLCASSFAGRGSQEQYFGPGTRLTVT.

The chain's CDR3 is CASSSSADHSYNEQFF. The CDR3 DNA is TGTGCCAGCAGCTCGAGTGCGGACCACTCCTACAATGAGCAGTTCTTC. This chain links TRBV7-9 with TRBJ2-7; D is ambiguous. Matching the DNA end better, TRBJ2-1 makes the J call doubtful. From germline, CDR1 is SEHNR and CDR2 FQNEAQ (reference sequence). This CDR3 is built from 16 residues.

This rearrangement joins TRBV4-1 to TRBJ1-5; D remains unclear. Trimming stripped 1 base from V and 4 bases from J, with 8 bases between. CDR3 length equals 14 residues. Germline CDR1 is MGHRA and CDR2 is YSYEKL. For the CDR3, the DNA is TGCGCCAGCAGCCAAGCGGTTACAAATCAGCCCCAGCATTTT. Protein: CASSQAVTNQPQHF.

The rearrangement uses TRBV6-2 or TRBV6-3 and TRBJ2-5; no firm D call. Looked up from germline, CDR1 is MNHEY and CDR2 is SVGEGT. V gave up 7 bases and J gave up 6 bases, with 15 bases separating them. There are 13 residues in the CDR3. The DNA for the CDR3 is TGTGCCAGCACCCAAACCCTGTTGCAGACCCAGTACTTC. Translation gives CASTQTLLQTQYF.

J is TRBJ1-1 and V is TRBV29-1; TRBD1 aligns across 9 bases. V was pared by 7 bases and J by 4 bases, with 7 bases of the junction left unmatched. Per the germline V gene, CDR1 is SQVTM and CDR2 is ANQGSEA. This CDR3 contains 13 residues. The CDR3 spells CSGLRQGGTEAFF. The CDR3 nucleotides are TGCAGCGGGTTGCGACAGGGGGGCACTGAAGCTTTCTTT.